This TCR beta chain was obtained from a study of cytotoxic CD8 clonotypes in ibrutinib-treated CLL. About the study: Samples averaged approximately 250,000 productive templates and 80,000 to 100,000 productive rearrangements. Study outcomes and limitations: Clonality went higher at ibrutinib response and then dropped back toward baseline at progression.

V lost 5 bases, J lost 4 bases, and 6 bases lay in between. The CDR3 totals 12 residues. Germline CDR1 reads SGHVS; CDR2 reads FQNEAQ. Target depth was 1 in 200,000 to 1 in 1 million T cells, about 10x per clonotype. Clones were read by immunoSEQ multiplex PCR, and TCRdb kept only the in-frame ones, dropping some. The sample shows about 140,000 clones, around 84% of them seen only once. As to this clone: Its antigen is unidentified.

This specimen was PBMCs, taken after 36 months of ibrutinib treatment. This sequence originates from a human donor with chronic lymphocytic leukemia. The chain links TRBV7-8 to TRBJ1-3, with D unresolved. This CDR3 reads CASSPPGNTIYF. For the CDR3, the DNA is TGTGCCAGCAGCCCCCCAGGAAACACCATATATTTT.